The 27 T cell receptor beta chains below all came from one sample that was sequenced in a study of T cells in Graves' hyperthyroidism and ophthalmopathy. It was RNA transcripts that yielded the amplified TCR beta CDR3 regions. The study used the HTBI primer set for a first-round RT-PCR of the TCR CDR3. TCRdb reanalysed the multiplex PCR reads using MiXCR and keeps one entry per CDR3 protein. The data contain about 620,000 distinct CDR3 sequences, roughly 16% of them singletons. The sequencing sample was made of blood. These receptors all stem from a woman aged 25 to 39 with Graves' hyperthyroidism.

The DNA of the CDR3 is TGTGCCAGCAGCATCCCGGACAGGGCCTATGGCTACACCTTC. Its protein is CASSIPDRAYGYTF. V gene TRBV7-9 combines with J gene TRBJ1-2; the match to TRBD1 covers 8 bases. The V gene end was trimmed by 5 bases and the J gene end by 4 bases; junction bases not matched to a gene: 6. CDR1 and CDR2 from the germline V gene are SEHNR and FQNEAQ (reference sequence). The CDR3 is made up of 14 amino acids. The full variable domain, its missing parts supplied by reference TRBV7-9 and TRBJ1-2, is DTGVSQNPRHKITKRGQNVTFRCDPISEHNRLYWYRQTLGQGPEFLTYFQNEAQLEKSRLLSDRFSAERPKGSFSTLEIQRTEQGDSAMYLCASSIPDRAYGYTFGSGTRLTVV.

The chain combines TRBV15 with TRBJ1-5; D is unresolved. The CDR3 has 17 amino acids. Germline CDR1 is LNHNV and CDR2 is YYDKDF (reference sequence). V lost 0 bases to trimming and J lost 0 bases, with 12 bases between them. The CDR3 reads CATSRDRSGYSNQPQHF. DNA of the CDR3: TGTGCCACCAGCAGAGATAGATCGGGATATAGCAATCAGCCCCAGCATTTT. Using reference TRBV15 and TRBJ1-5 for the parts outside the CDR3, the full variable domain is DAMVIQNPRYQVTQFGKPVTLSCSQTLNHNVMYWYQQKSSQAPKLLFHYYDKDFNNEADTPDNFQSRRPNTSFCFLDIRSPGLGDTAMYLCATSRDRSGYSNQPQHFGDGTRLSIL.

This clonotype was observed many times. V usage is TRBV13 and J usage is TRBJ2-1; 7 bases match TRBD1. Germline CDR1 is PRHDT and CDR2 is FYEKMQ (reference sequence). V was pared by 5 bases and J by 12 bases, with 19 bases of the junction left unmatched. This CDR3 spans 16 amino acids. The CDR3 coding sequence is TGTGCCAGCAGCCGTACAGGGGTCGGCTGGAAGCTAGGGCAGTTCTTC. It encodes CASSRTGVGWKLGQFF.

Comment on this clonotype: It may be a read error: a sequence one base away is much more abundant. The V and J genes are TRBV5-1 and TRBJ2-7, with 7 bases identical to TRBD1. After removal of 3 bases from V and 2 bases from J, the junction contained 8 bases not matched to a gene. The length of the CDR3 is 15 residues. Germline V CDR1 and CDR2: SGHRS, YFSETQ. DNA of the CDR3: TGCGCCAGCAGCTCGAGGCAGGGGGTGGCCTACGAGCAGTACTTC. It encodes CASSSRQGVAYEQYF.

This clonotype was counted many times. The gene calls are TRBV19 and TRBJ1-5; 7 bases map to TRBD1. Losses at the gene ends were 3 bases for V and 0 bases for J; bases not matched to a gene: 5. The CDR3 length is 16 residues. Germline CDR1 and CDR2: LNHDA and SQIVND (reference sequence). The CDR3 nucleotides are TGTGCCAGTAGTATCGACAGGGATTATAGCAATCAGCCCCAGCATTTT. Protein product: CASSIDRDYSNQPQHF. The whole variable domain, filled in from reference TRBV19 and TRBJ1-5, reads DGGITQSPKYLFRKEGQNVTLSCEQNLNHDAMYWYRQDPGQGLRLIYYSQIVNDFQKGDIAEGYSVSREKKESFPLTVTSAQKNPTAFYLCASSIDRDYSNQPQHFGDGTRLSIL.

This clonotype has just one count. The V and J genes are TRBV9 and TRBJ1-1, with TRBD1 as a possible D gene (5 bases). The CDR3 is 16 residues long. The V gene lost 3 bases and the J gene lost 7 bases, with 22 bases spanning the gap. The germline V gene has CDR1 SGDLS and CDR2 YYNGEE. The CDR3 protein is CASSASVGVGDVEAFF. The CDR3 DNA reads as TGTGCCAGCAGCGCATCAGTAGGGGTGGGGGACGTTGAAGCTTTCTTT.

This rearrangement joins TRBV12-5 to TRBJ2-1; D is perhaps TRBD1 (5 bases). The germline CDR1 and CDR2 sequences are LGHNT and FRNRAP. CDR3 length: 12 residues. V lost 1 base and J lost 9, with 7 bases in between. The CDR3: CASGLARGEQFF. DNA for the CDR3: TGTGCTAGTGGTTTGGCAAGGGGTGAGCAGTTCTTC.

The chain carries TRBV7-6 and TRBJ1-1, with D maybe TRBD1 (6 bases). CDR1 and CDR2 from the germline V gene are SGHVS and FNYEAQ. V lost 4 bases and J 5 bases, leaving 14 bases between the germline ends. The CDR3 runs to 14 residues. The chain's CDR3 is CASSSGGSGTEAFF. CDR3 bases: TGTGCCAGCAGCTCCGGGGGCTCGGGAACTGAAGCTTTCTTT.

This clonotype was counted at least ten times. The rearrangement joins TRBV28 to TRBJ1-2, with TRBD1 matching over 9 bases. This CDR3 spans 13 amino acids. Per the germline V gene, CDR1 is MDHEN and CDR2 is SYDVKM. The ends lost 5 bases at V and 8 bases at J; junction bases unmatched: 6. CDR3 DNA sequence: TGTGCCAGCAGTAAGGGACAGGGCTTGGGCTACACCTTC. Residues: CASSKGQGLGYTF.

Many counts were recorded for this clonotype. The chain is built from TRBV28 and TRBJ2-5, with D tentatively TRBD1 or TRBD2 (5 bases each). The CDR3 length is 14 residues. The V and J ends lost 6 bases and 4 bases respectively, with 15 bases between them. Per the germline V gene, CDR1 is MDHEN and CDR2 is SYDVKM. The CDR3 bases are TGTGCCAGCAGCACTCGGGACCGGGGAGAGACCCAGTACTTC. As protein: CASSTRDRGETQYF.

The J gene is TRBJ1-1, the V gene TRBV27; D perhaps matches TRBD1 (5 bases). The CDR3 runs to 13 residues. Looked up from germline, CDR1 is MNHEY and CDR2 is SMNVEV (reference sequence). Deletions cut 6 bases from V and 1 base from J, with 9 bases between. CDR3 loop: CASSYRTNTEAFF. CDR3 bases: TGTGCCAGCAGCTACAGGACGAACACTGAAGCTTTCTTT.

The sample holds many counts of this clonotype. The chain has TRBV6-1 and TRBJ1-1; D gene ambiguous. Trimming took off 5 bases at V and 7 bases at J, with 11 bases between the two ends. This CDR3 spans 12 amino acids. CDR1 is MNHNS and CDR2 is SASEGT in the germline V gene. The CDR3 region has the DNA TGTGCCAGCAGTCGAACACAAAGTGAAGCTTTCTTT. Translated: CASSRTQSEAFF.

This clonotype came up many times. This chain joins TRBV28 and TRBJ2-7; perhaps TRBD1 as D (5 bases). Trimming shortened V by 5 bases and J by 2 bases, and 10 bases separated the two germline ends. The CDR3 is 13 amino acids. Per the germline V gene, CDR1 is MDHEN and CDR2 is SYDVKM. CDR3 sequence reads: CASSVTVTYEQYF. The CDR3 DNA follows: TGTGCCAGCAGTGTGACAGTCACCTACGAGCAGTACTTC.

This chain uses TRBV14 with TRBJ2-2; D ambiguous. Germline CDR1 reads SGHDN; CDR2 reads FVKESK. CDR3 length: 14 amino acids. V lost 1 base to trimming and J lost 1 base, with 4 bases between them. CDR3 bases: TGTGCCAGCAGCCAAGGACAGAACACCGGGGAGCTGTTTTTT. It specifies CASSQGQNTGELFF.

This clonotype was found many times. The CDR3 region has the DNA TGTGCCAGCTCACCAGCCAGGGATGGCTATGGCTACACCTTC. It codes for CASSPARDGYGYTF. This chain joins TRBV18 and TRBJ1-2; TRBD1 is a possible D gene (5 bases). V was clipped by 2 bases and J by 4 bases, with 11 bases between them. This CDR3 is 14 amino acids long. Germline V gene lookup returns CDR1 KGHSH and CDR2 LQKENI.

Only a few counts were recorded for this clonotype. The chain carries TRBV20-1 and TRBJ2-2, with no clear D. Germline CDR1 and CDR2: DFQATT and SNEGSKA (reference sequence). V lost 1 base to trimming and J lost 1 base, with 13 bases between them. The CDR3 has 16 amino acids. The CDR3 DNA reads TGCAGTGCTAGAGGTCGGAGTTCTAGGAACACCGGGGAGCTGTTTTTT. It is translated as CSARGRSSRNTGELFF.

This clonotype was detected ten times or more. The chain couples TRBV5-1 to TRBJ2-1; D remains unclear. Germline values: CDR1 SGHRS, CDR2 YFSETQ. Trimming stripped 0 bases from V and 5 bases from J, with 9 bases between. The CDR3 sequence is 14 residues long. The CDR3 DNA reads TGCGCCAGCAGCTTGGACAAGCACAACAATGAGCAGTTCTTC. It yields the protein CASSLDKHNNEQFF.

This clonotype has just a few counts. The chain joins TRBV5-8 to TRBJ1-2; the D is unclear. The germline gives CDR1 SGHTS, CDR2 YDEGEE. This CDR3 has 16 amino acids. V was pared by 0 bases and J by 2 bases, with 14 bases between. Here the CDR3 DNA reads TGTGCCAGCAGCTTGGCCCAATCGGAATTCAACTATGGCTACACCTTC. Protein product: CASSLAQSEFNYGYTF.

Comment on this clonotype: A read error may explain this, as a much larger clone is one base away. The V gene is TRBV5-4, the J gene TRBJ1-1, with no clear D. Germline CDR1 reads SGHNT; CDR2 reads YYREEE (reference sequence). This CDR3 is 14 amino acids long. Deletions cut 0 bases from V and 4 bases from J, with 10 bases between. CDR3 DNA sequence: TGTGCCAGCAGCTTGGACAGTAAGATCACTGAAGCTTTCTTT. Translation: CASSLDSKITEAFF.

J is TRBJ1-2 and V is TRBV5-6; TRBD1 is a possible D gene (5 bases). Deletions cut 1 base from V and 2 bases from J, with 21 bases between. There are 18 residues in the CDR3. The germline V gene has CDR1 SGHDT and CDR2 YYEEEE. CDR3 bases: TGTGCCAGCAGCTTGACAGCAGGGTGGGGACCAGTCAACTATGGCTACACCTTC. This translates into CASSLTAGWGPVNYGYTF. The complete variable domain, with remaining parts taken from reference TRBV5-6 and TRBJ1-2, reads DAGVTQSPTHLIKTRGQQVTLRCSPKSGHDTVSWYQQALGQGPQFIFQYYEEEERQRGNFPDRFSGHQFPNYSSELNVNALLLGDSALYLCASSLTAGWGPVNYGYTFGSGTRLTVV.

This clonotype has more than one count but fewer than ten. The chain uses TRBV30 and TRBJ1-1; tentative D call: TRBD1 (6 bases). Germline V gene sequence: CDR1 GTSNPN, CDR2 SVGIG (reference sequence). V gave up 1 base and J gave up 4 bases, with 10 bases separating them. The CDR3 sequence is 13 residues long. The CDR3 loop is CAWSAARGTEAFF. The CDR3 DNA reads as TGTGCCTGGAGTGCCGCCAGGGGCACTGAAGCTTTCTTT.

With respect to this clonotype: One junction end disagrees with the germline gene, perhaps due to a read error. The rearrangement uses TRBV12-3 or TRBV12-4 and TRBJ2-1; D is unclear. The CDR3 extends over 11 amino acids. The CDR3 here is CASSLVGERFF. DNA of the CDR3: TGTGCCAGCAGTTTAGTAGGAGAGCGGTTCTTC.

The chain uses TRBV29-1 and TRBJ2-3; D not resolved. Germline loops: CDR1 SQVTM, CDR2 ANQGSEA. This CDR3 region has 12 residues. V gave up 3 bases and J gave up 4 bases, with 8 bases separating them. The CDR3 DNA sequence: TGCAGCGTTGACCGTCGCCCAGATACGCAGTATTTT. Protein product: CSVDRRPDTQYF.

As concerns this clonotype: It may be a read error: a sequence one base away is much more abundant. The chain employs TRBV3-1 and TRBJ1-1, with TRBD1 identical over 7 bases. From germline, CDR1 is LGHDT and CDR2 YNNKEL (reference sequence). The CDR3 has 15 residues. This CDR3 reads CASSRRQGQNTEALF. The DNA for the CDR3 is TGTGCCAGCAGCCGGCGACAGGGACAGAACACTGAAGCTCTCTTT.

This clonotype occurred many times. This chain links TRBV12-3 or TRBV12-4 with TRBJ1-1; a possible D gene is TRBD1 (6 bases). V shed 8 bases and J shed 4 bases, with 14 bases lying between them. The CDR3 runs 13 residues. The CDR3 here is CASRSQGSTEAFF. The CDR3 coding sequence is TGTGCCAGCCGCTCACAGGGCTCCACTGAAGCTTTCTTT.

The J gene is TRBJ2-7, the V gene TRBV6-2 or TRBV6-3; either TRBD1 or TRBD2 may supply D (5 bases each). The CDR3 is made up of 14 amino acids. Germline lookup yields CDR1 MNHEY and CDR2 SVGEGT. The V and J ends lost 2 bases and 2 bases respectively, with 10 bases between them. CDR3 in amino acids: CASSYGGATYEQYF. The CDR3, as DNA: TGTGCCAGCAGTTACGGGGGAGCGACCTACGAGCAGTACTTC.

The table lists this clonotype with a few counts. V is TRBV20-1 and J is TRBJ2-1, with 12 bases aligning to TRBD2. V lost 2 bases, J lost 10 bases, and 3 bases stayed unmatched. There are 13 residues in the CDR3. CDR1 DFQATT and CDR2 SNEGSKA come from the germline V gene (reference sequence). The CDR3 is CSARLAGGREQFF. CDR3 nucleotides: TGCAGTGCTAGACTAGCGGGAGGGCGGGAGCAGTTCTTC.